This entry is about one T cell receptor (beta chain). Germline CDR1 MGHRA, CDR2 YSYEKL. The CDR3 runs 14 residues. J was trimmed by 5 bases and V by 4 bases; bases with no gene match: 7. The sample comes from a study of blood T cell repertoires in COVID-19. The protocol was immunoSEQ multiplex PCR, while the TCRdb copy is restricted to in-frame clones and leaves out a portion. The repertoire consists of 62,000 or so clones, with about 88% occurring once and the leading ten covering roughly 8.8%. Sequencing used peripheral blood. This chain links TRBV4-1 with TRBJ1-1, with 7 bases matching TRBD1. This sequence originates from a man over 45 with active COVID-19. The CDR3 DNA reads as TGCGCCAGCAGCCTTCAGGGGGTGGGTACTGAAGCTTTCTTT. This sequence encodes CASSLQGVGTEAFF.